This T cell receptor beta chain was recorded in a study of tumor-infiltrating lymphocytes in primary liver carcinoma. Starting material of about 450 ng total RNA yielded TCR beta cDNA via a constant-region primer. Library construction for TCR beta comprised three nested multiplex PCR rounds performed with slightly modified ARM-PCR. For about 11 cycles apiece, the opening two PCR rounds ran with TRBV1-TRBV30 forward primers and a C-beta reverse primer. TCRdb fed the multiplex PCR reads into MiXCR, producing one record per CDR3 protein. The sample has about 200,000 distinct CDR3 sequences, almost 65% seen once. General study results and limits: Whereas tumor region pairs overlapped more, tumor-adjacent and tumor-blood pairs overlapped less.

Germline V gene sequence: CDR1 MDHEN, CDR2 SYDVKM. This CDR3 has 15 amino acids. The V and J ends lost 7 bases and 4 bases, in that order; junction bases with no gene match: 9. The study extracted blood RNA from unsorted whole blood and also extracted germline DNA. The patients, who had chronic HBV infection, were treatment-naive (untreated). As regards this clonotype: Its antigen is currently unknown. A much larger clone is a single base away; this may be a read error.

The receptor comes from a woman aged 55 to 70 with primary liver carcinoma and hepatitis B virus infection. Material: peripheral blood. The rearrangement joins TRBV28 to TRBJ2-7; 11 bases line up with TRBD1. The CDR3 DNA reads TGTGCCAGCACTTTGAGGACAGGGGGCAGGTACGAGCAGTACTTC. Its protein is CASTLRTGGRYEQYF.